This T cell receptor (beta chain) was profiled in a study of T cells after posttransplantation cyclophosphamide (dated by TCRdb to about 2016). General notes on the study: Using TRB sequencing, the study followed how the T cell repertoire rebuilt after myeloablative bone marrow transplantation with posttransplantation cyclophosphamide given as GVHD prophylaxis. Antigen receptor sequencing covered samples from 35 to 40 PTCy-treated patients and approximately 15 of their related bone marrow donors. Blood from all 35 or so PTCy patients with 1-year posttransplant specimens was subjected to TRB sequencing. TRB sequencing was also done on up to about 3 additional blood samples from 2 to 5.2 years after transplant in 3 patients, and on pretransplant blood from several patients. Because TRA and TRB clonality correlated tightly in some 10 samples, the subsequent TCR analyses were limited to TRB only. Public TRB sequences were queried against a database of over 3,600 sequences associated with responses to pathogens, tumor antigens, self-antigens and alloantigens.

On the day of marrow donation, related bone marrow donors gave peripheral blood samples. Peripheral blood and bone marrow mononuclear cells were isolated by Ficoll-Hypaque density centrifugation and cryopreserved. Genomic DNA was used for TRB sequencing, which was performed with the immunoSEQ assay at survey resolution or with the hsTCRB kit. In the source study's methods: The immunoSEQ software was used for initial read processing, and the LymphoSeq R package was used for repertoire analyses. Clonality was computed as 1 minus normalized Shannon entropy; Gini coefficient was also calculated for each TRB dataset. To infer phenotypes in unsorted samples, TRB sequences from sorted subsets of the recipient or donor were mapped onto unsorted samples from the same recipient. The table was pulled from immuneACCESS by TCRdb, which kept in-frame rearrangements only. Such tables lose some clones; where checked, under half of the loss comes from unresolved V genes, and the rest has no known cause. The V and J calls and clone size are taken from that table; D and trimming were inferred from the DNA. This sample gives roughly 70,000 clones in total; just over 90% of them show up just once. Clones ranked in the top ten supply approximately 2.7% of the sample.

Broader findings and caveats from the paper: The TRB repertoires of T cells infiltrating skin or the GI tract showed only limited overlap with the TRB repertoires found in blood. Across over 40 patients, TRB clonality was highly associated with recipient CMV seropositivity and CMV reactivation, and PTCy diversity was similar to diversity in CNI/methotrexate controls. Donor-recipient similarity was low at 1-2 months but increased during the first year, and donor CD8+ memory clones often dominated later blood repertoires.

On this clone itself: Its antigen target is currently unknown. No base-level quality is on record; no much larger clone is a single base apart.

Via the germline V gene, CDR1 is LGHNA and CDR2 YSLEER. The CDR3, from cysteine to phenylalanine, totals 14 residues. The retained sequence is limited to the CDR3, 42 bases, with the frame set at the first base. V ends up 4 bases short and J 3 bases short, with an unmatched junction base count of 5. Recombination linked TRBV4-3 to TRBJ2-7, with 8 middle bases fitting TRBD1. The sequence was obtained from a woman aged 25 to 45 in good health and a related stem cell transplant donor. Sequencing was performed on PBMCs. The DNA is as follows: TGCGCCAGCAGCCGCGGACAGGGCCACTACGAGCAGTACTTC. Its translation reads: CASSRGQGHYEQYF.